These 30 T cell receptor beta chains share one sample of origin, sequenced in a study of PD-1 blockade in classical Hodgkin lymphoma. Brentuximab vedotin exposure varied among the patients, all of whom had relapsed after autologous stem cell transplantation. TCRdb's copy holds only in-frame clones and misses some; the assay was immunoSEQ multiplex PCR. The table has over 85,000 clones, roughly 81% seen once; the top ten hold about 15%. Sequenced material: peripheral blood mononuclear cells (PBMCs), taken before the second cycle of nivolumab. Every receptor here comes from a human donor with classical Hodgkin lymphoma.

The chain employs TRBV5-6 and TRBJ1-3; D is unclear. V lost 1 base and J 0 bases, leaving 8 bases between the germline ends. CDR1 and CDR2 from the germline V gene are SGHDT and YYEEEE. The CDR3 loop spans 15 amino acids. Here the CDR3 reads CASSLPSSSGNTIYF. The DNA for the CDR3 is TGTGCCAGCAGCTTGCCTTCGAGCTCTGGAAACACCATATATTTT.

CDR3 residues: CASSPRLAGASEQFF. The DNA for the CDR3 is TGTGCCAGCAGCCCGAGACTAGCGGGAGCCAGTGAGCAGTTCTTC. V and J are TRBV7-2 and TRBJ2-1; 12 nucleotides align to TRBD2. The CDR3 consists of 15 residues. The J segment lost 9 bases and the V segment lost 5 bases, leaving 8 bases of the junction unmatched. In germline, CDR1 is SGHTA, CDR2 FQGNSA. The full variable domain, its missing parts supplied by reference TRBV7-2 and TRBJ2-1, is GAGVSQSPSNKVTEKGKDVELRCDPISGHTALYWYRQSLGQGLEFLIYFQGNSAPDKSGLPSDRFSAERTGGSVSTLTIQRTQQEDSAVYLCASSPRLAGASEQFFGPGTRLTVL.

This sequence joins TRBV10-3 and TRBJ2-1; D is possibly TRBD1 or TRBD2 (6 bases each). V was shortened by 8 bases and J by 0 bases, with 14 bases between the two germline ends. CDR1 and CDR2 (germline): ENHRY, SYGVKD. CDR3 size: 15 residues. CDR3 sequence: CAIGKEGGSYNEQFF. CDR3 nucleotide sequence: TGTGCCATCGGAAAGGAGGGGGGCTCCTACAATGAGCAGTTCTTC.

This clone was seen once. The rearrangement uses TRBV10-2 and TRBJ1-6; TRBD1 is a possible D gene (5 bases). CDR3 length equals 16 residues. The V and J ends lost 0 bases and 8 bases respectively, with 14 bases between them. Germline V gives CDR1 WSHSY, CDR2 SAAADI. The CDR3 sequence: CASSESGGQGYSPLHF. The CDR3 DNA is TGCGCCAGCAGTGAGTCGGGTGGCCAGGGCTATTCACCCCTCCACTTT.

This chain uses TRBV2 with TRBJ2-3; TRBD2 matches at 9 bases. The CDR3 is 14 amino acids. CDR1 and CDR2 (germline): SNHLY, FYNNEI. Trimming took 10 bases from V and 1 from J; bases not matched to a gene: 6. The CDR3 DNA reads TGTGCCACATTTAGCGGGAGCGGCACAGATACGCAGTATTTT. Encoded protein: CATFSGSGTDTQYF.

This clone was found a few times. The chain is built from TRBV6-4 and TRBJ1-2; 7 bases fit TRBD1. Germline CDR1 is MRHNA and CDR2 is SNTAGT. J lost 3 bases, V lost 6 bases, and 7 bases had no gene match. CDR3 length: 14 residues. CDR3 DNA sequence: TGTGCCAGCAGGAAACAGGGGTCGGACTATGGCTACACCTTC. Amino acids: CASRKQGSDYGYTF.

The genes are TRBV28 and TRBJ1-5; 10 bases match TRBD1. The CDR3 spans 13 residues. V lost 11 bases, J lost 10 bases, and 11 bases stayed unmatched. Germline V gene lookup returns CDR1 MDHEN and CDR2 SYDVKM. The CDR3 region has the DNA TGTGCCGTAACGGGACAGGGGTGGGCTCCCCAGCATTTT. This sequence encodes CAVTGQGWAPQHF.

The CDR3 spells CASRQLAEQFF. The DNA for the CDR3 is TGTGCCAGCAGGCAACTAGCCGAGCAGTTCTTC. V and J are TRBV6-5 and TRBJ2-1; maybe TRBD2 (6 bases). Germline V gene lookup returns CDR1 MNHEY and CDR2 SVGAGI. This CDR3 has 11 residues. The V and J ends lost 6 bases and 10 bases respectively, with 10 bases between them.

The chain has TRBV7-9 and TRBJ2-1; 10 bases align to TRBD2. The CDR3 sequence is 15 residues long. Losses at the gene ends were 5 bases for V and 4 bases for J; bases not matched to a gene: 5. Per the germline V gene, CDR1 is SEHNR and CDR2 is FQNEAQ (reference sequence). DNA of the CDR3: TGTGCCAGCAGCCTCGGGACTAGCGCATACAATGAGCAGTTCTTC. Protein sequence: CASSLGTSAYNEQFF.

This sequence joins TRBV4-2 and TRBJ2-1; 10 bases are shared with TRBD2. This CDR3 is built from 15 residues. Germline loops: CDR1 LGHNA, CDR2 YNFKEQ. With V trimmed by 4 bases and J by 4 bases, 4 bases remained unmatched. CDR3 DNA sequence: TGTGCCAGCAGCCCCATACTAGCGGGGTACAATGAGCAGTTCTTC. It encodes CASSPILAGYNEQFF.

The chain recombines TRBV2 with TRBJ1-5; 9 bases agree with TRBD1. The CDR3 totals 16 residues. Trimming removed 4 bases from V and 6 bases from J; junction bases left unmatched: 10. Germline assignment: CDR1 SNHLY and CDR2 FYNNEI. For the CDR3, the DNA is TGTGCCAGCAGTGGCGGGGGACAGGGTAGGAGTCAGCCCCAGCATTTT. Its protein is CASSGGGQGRSQPQHF.

This sequence joins TRBV4-1 and TRBJ1-1; maybe TRBD1 (6 bases). V shed 0 bases and J shed 10 bases, with 12 bases lying between them. The CDR3 consists of 13 residues. CDR1 MGHRA and CDR2 YSYEKL come from the germline V gene. In nucleotides, the CDR3 is TGCGCCAGCAGCCAAGATCCAGGGGAGGGAGCTTTCTTT. Its protein product is CASSQDPGEGAFF.

V gene TRBV2 combines with J gene TRBJ2-2, with 8 positions matching TRBD1. From germline, CDR1 is SNHLY and CDR2 FYNNEI. This CDR3 region has 13 residues. After removal of 4 bases from V and 9 bases from J, the junction contained 4 bases not matched to a gene. The CDR3 loop reads CASSVDREWELFF. The CDR3 DNA reads TGTGCCAGCAGTGTGGACAGGGAGTGGGAGCTGTTTTTT.

This clone was observed a few times. The chain recombines TRBV7-2 with TRBJ1-5, with D possibly matching TRBD1 (6 bases). Germline V gene sequence: CDR1 SGHTA, CDR2 FQGNSA. Trimming took 7 bases from V and 0 from J, leaving 13 bases between them. This CDR3 spans 15 amino acids. The CDR3 nucleotides are TGTGCCAGCACCTCGGACAGCTATAGCAATCAGCCCCAGCATTTT. Protein: CASTSDSYSNQPQHF.

V gene TRBV6-5 combines with J gene TRBJ2-4; the D gene is possibly TRBD2 (6 bases). The germline CDR1 and CDR2 sequences are MNHEY and SVGAGI. The CDR3 has 13 amino acids. The V end was cut by 5 bases, the J end by 9 bases, with 14 bases between. The CDR3 here is CASSRGRFGIQYF. The CDR3 bases are TGTGCCAGCAGTCGAGGGAGGTTTGGCATTCAGTACTTC.

The V call is TRBV5-1, the J call TRBJ1-1; D might be TRBD1 (6 bases). The CDR3 covers 17 residues. V gave up 4 bases and J gave up 0 bases, with 19 bases separating them. From germline, CDR1 is SGHRS and CDR2 YFSETQ. The CDR3 DNA is TGCGCCAGCAGCCCGACAGGCCTTGATCCCCTGAACACTGAAGCTTTCTTT. Its translation is CASSPTGLDPLNTEAFF. The full variable domain, rest sourced from reference TRBV5-1 and TRBJ1-1, is KAGVTQTPRYLIKTRGQQVTLSCSPISGHRSVSWYQQTPGQGLQFLFEYFSETQRNKGNFPGRFSGRQFSNSRSEMNVSTLELGDSALYLCASSPTGLDPLNTEAFFGQGTRLTVV.

The chain couples TRBV4-2 to TRBJ2-1; D is tentatively TRBD1 or TRBD2 (5 bases each). The CDR3 spans 16 residues. Germline values: CDR1 LGHNA, CDR2 YNFKEQ. The ends were cut back, 0 bases at V and 12 bases at J, with 21 bases in the middle. In nucleotides, the CDR3 is TGTGCCAGCAGCCAAGAGCCCCCCCCGCAGGGCGGGCCGCAGTTCTTC. Translated, it gives CASSQEPPPQGGPQFF.

This rearrangement joins TRBV6-6 to TRBJ2-1; 8 bases agree with TRBD2. The CDR3 totals 15 residues. The junction had 5 bases not matched to a gene; V was cut back by 5 bases and J by 2 bases. From germline, CDR1 is MNHNY and CDR2 SVGAGI (reference sequence). The CDR3 coding sequence is TGTGCCAGCAGTACCACTAGCGGAACCTACAATGAGCAGTTCTTC. It is translated as CASSTTSGTYNEQFF.

In this sample, this clone turned up once. The rearrangement uses TRBV14 and TRBJ2-3; no reliable D call. CDR3 length: 13 residues. From germline, CDR1 is SGHDN and CDR2 FVKESK. The V end was cut by 8 bases, the J end by 1 base, with 10 bases between. CDR3 bases: TGTGCCAGCTCGTTGAGCGGCACAGATACGCAGTATTTT. This codes for CASSLSGTDTQYF. Together with reference TRBV14 and TRBJ2-3, the CDR3 gives the full variable domain: EAGVTQFPSHSVIEKGQTVTLRCDPISGHDNLYWYRRVMGKEIKFLLHFVKESKQDESGMPNNRFLAERTGGTYSTLKVQPAELEDSGVYFCASSLSGTDTQYFGPGTRLTVL.

The J gene is TRBJ1-1, the V gene TRBV28; D not resolved. The CDR3 contains 13 residues. The germline CDR1 and CDR2 sequences are MDHEN and SYDVKM. The ends were cut back, 5 bases at V and 1 base at J, with 8 bases in the middle. The CDR3: CASSPSGNTEAFF. DNA for the CDR3: TGTGCCAGCAGTCCTTCGGGGAACACTGAAGCTTTCTTT.

This chain joins TRBV5-8 and TRBJ1-5; TRBD1 might be the D (6 bases). V was pared by 0 bases and J by 7 bases, with 11 bases between. Germline assignment: CDR1 SGHTS and CDR2 YDEGEE. This CDR3 region has 14 residues. CDR3 DNA: TGTGCCAGCAGCTTGGGAACACAGGGCCAGCCCCAGCATTTT. This codes for CASSLGTQGQPQHF.

The V and J genes are TRBV7-8 and TRBJ2-5; D may match TRBD1 or TRBD2 (5 bases each). CDR3 length: 16 amino acids. V lost 6 bases, J lost 0 bases, and 17 bases lay in between. The germline V gene encodes CDR1 SGHVS and CDR2 FQNEAQ. The CDR3 sequence is CASSPTGAVYQETQYF. Here the CDR3 DNA reads TGTGCCAGCAGTCCGACCGGGGCTGTGTACCAAGAGACCCAGTACTTC. Variable domain in full (rest from reference TRBV7-8 and TRBJ2-5): GAGVSQSPRYKVAKRGQDVALRCDPISGHVSLFWYQQALGQGPEFLTYFQNEAQLDKSGLPSDRFFAERPEGSVSTLKIQRTQQEDSAVYLCASSPTGAVYQETQYFGPGTRLLVL.

The chain carries TRBV19 and TRBJ2-5; perhaps D is TRBD1 or TRBD2 (6 bases each). This CDR3 has 15 amino acids. V dropped 5 bases and J dropped 4 bases, with 17 bases sitting between them. Looked up from germline, CDR1 is LNHDA and CDR2 is SQIVND (reference sequence). In nucleotides, the CDR3 is TGTGCCAGTAGTCTCTTAGGGGGGTCTGGAGAGACCCAGTACTTC. Encoded protein: CASSLLGGSGETQYF.

On this clone itself: A read error may be the cause here, since a much bigger clone is one base away. The V gene is TRBV14, the J gene TRBJ1-1; D might be TRBD1 (5 bases). This CDR3 has 13 amino acids. V lost 5 bases to trimming and J lost 1 base, with 8 bases between them. Germline V gene sequence: CDR1 SGHDN, CDR2 FVKESK. In DNA form, the CDR3 reads TGTGCCAGCAGCTCAGGACAGAACACTGAAGCTTTCTTT. This codes for CASSSGQNTEAFF.

The genes are TRBV2 and TRBJ1-1, with D hard to call. The CDR3 runs 11 residues. Trimming removed 3 bases from V and 10 bases from J, with 9 bases in between. Germline-derived CDR1 and CDR2 are SNHLY and FYNNEI. This CDR3 reads CASSEFGPAFF. Written as DNA, the CDR3 is TGTGCCAGCAGTGAGTTTGGCCCAGCTTTCTTT.

V gene TRBV7-2 combines with J gene TRBJ1-2, with no clear D. The CDR3 contains 12 residues. CDR1 SGHTA and CDR2 FQGNSA come from the germline V gene. V shed 7 bases and J shed 5 bases, with 11 bases lying between them. The CDR3 DNA follows: TGTGCCAGCACCCTAGCAGTTTATGGCTACACCTTC. Its protein is CASTLAVYGYTF.

The rearrangement links TRBV7-2 to TRBJ2-6, with D hard to call. Trimming took off 5 bases at V and 4 bases at J, with 12 bases between the two ends. Germline V CDR1 and CDR2: SGHTA, FQGNSA. The CDR3 is 15 residues long. CDR3 sequence (DNA): TGTGCCAGCAGCCCGGGTCTGCTGGGGGCCAACGTCCTGACTTTC. This translates into CASSPGLLGANVLTF.

The chain couples TRBV7-8 to TRBJ1-5; no clear D. The V gene lost 5 bases and the J gene lost 0 bases, with 14 bases spanning the gap. This CDR3 contains 16 residues. CDR1 SGHVS and CDR2 FQNEAQ come from the germline V gene. The CDR3 protein is CASSPRTDFSNQPQHF. Here the CDR3 DNA reads TGTGCCAGCAGCCCGCGGACGGACTTTAGCAATCAGCCCCAGCATTTT.

This clone has just a few counts. The chain has TRBV19 and TRBJ2-3; 7 bases line up with TRBD2. Germline CDR1 and CDR2: LNHDA and SQIVND (reference sequence). This CDR3 comprises 14 residues. V was pared by 5 bases and J by 3 bases, with 5 bases of the junction left unmatched. CDR3: CASSFGGSTDTQYF. The CDR3 bases are TGTGCCAGTAGTTTTGGCGGGAGTACAGATACGCAGTATTTT.

At least ten counts were recorded for this clone. J is TRBJ2-5 and V is TRBV19, with 7 bases lining up with TRBD2. The CDR3 loop spans 14 amino acids. V lost 8 bases, J lost 9 bases, and 15 bases stayed unmatched. Per germline, CDR1 LNHDA and CDR2 SQIVND (reference sequence). CDR3 sequence (DNA): TGTGCCAGTCAGACTAGCCGGGTAGGAGGGGCCCAGTACTTC. This gives the protein CASQTSRVGGAQYF. Complete variable domain (other parts from reference TRBV19 and TRBJ2-5): DGGITQSPKYLFRKEGQNVTLSCEQNLNHDAMYWYRQDPGQGLRLIYYSQIVNDFQKGDIAEGYSVSREKKESFPLTVTSAQKNPTAFYLCASQTSRVGGAQYFGPGTRLLVL.